This T cell receptor (beta chain) was profiled in a study of cytomegalovirus exposure and HLA in healthy donors. The study, taken as a whole, reports: Several of the most significant clusters appeared, in a later analysis, to be linked to common viral pathogens.

The CDR3 covers 13 residues. Losses at the gene ends were 5 bases for V and 15 bases for J; bases not matched to a gene: 12. Per germline, CDR1 MGHDK and CDR2 SYGVNS. About this clone itself: Its matching antigen is unknown.

Researchers ran the PCR with 60 Vbeta and 13 Jbeta primers. The repertoire was sequenced with immunoSEQ multiplex PCR; TCRdb's copy has only in-frame clones and lacks some. Of about 170,000 clones listed, 65% to 85% were seen once; the top ten hold less than 2.5%. Each of the donors was a healthy bone marrow donor. The receptor was derived from a male donor in good health and CMV-seronegative. The chain links TRBV25-1 to TRBJ2-1, with TRBD2 matching 8 bases. Input material: PBMCs. The CDR3 nucleotides read TGTGCCAGCAGTCAGCCGGGACTAGATCGCGCGTTCTTC. Protein sequence: CASSQPGLDRAFF.